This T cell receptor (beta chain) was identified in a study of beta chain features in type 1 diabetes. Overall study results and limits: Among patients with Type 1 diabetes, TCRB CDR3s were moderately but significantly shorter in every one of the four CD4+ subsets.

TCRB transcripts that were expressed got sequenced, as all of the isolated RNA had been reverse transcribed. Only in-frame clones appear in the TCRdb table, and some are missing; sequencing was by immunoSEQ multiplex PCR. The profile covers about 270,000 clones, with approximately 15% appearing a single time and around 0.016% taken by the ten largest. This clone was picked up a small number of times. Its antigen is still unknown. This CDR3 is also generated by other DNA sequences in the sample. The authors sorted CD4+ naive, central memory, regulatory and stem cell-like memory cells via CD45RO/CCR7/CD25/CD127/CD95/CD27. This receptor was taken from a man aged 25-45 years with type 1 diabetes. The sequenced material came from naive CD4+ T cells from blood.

The CDR3: CASSPQMNTEAFF. As DNA, the CDR3 is TGTGCCAGCTCACCCCAGATGAACACTGAAGCTTTCTTT. This chain joins TRBV18 and TRBJ1-1; D unclear. The CDR3 runs 13 residues. From germline, CDR1 is KGHSH and CDR2 LQKENI. V was pared by 3 bases and J by 0 bases, with 5 bases between. Together with reference TRBV18 and TRBJ1-1, the CDR3 gives the full variable domain: NAGVMQNPRHLVRRRGQEARLRCSPMKGHSHVYWYRQLPEEGLKFMVYLQKENIIDESGMPKERFSAEFPKEGPSILRIQQVVRGDSAAYFCASSPQMNTEAFFGQGTRLTVV.